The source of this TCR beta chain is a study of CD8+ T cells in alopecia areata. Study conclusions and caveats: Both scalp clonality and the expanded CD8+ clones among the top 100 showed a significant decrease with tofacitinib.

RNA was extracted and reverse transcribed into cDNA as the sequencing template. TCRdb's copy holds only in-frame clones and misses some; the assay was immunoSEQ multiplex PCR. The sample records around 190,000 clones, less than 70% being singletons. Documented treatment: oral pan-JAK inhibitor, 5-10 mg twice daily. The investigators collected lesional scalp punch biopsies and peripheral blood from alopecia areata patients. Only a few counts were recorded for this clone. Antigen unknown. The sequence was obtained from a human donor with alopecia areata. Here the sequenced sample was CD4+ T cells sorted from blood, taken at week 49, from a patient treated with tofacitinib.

The CDR3 bases are TGCGCCAGCAGCTATAGCACAGATACGCAGTATTTT. Amino acid sequence: CASSYSTDTQYF. V usage is TRBV5-1 and J usage is TRBJ2-3; D is uncertain. This CDR3 has 12 residues. Germline V lookup: CDR1 SGHRS, CDR2 YFSETQ. V lost 3 bases, J lost 0 bases, and 2 bases lay in between. Full variable domain (outside the CDR3, taken from reference TRBV5-1 and TRBJ2-3): KAGVTQTPRYLIKTRGQQVTLSCSPISGHRSVSWYQQTPGQGLQFLFEYFSETQRNKGNFPGRFSGRQFSNSRSEMNVSTLELGDSALYLCASSYSTDTQYFGPGTRLTVL.